This T cell receptor beta chain was recorded in a study of beta chain features in type 1 diabetes. Isolated RNA was reverse transcribed in full, so expressed TCRB transcripts were sequenced. Around 3.9 million reads on average were seen across naive, central memory and regulatory T cell samples. Clones were read by immunoSEQ multiplex PCR, and TCRdb kept only the in-frame ones, dropping some. The sample contains approximately 41,000 clones, 66% of which appear only once. Study-level results: Moderately but significantly shorter TCRB CDR3s were found in Type 1 diabetes patients in all four CD4+ subsets.

This clone was seen a handful of times. What it recognizes is unknown. This sequence originates from a man aged 25 to 40 with type 1 diabetes. Some clones in this sample may be carry-over from other donors' samples. Sequencing was done on a sample of Tregs from blood.

Written as DNA, the CDR3 is TGTGCCAGCAGTCAGAGACAGGAGAACACTGAAGCTTTCTTT. This encodes CASSQRQENTEAFF. The chain couples TRBV2 to TRBJ1-1; a possible D gene is TRBD1 (6 bases). This CDR3 spans 14 amino acids. The germline V and J ends were trimmed by 5 bases and 1 base, with 11 bases remaining between them. Looked up from germline, CDR1 is SNHLY and CDR2 is FYNNEI.